This entry lists 3 T cell receptor beta chains sequenced from one sample in a study of blood T cells in healthy people across ages. Next came a second PCR, run for about 6 to 11 cycles, which used a sample-barcoded 5' primer along with a J-beta primer mix. One entry per CDR3 protein results from TCRdb running MiXCR on the 5' RACE reads. The sample consists of 1.5 million to 2 million distinct CDR3 sequences, approximately 50% of them appearing once. Sequencing was carried out using blood. The receptors here all came from a woman in her forties in good health.

The J gene is TRBJ1-5, the V gene TRBV4-1; D uncertain. Between the trimmed V and J ends, which lost 1 base and 6 bases, there was a span of 10 bases. The CDR3 runs 14 residues. The germline V gene encodes CDR1 MGHRA and CDR2 YSYEKL. The CDR3 region has the DNA TGCGCCAGCAGCCAAGTCCCCGGGATTCAGCCCCAGCATTTT. Translation gives CASSQVPGIQPQHF.

CDR3 in amino acids: CASNHRGPKNIQYF. CDR3 DNA sequence: TGTGCCAGCAATCACAGGGGGCCTAAAAACATTCAGTACTTC. This rearrangement joins TRBV5-5 to TRBJ2-4; 9 nucleotides agree with TRBD1. The CDR3 contains 14 residues. V was clipped by 6 bases and J by 4 bases; unmatched bases: 5. CDR1 is SGHKS and CDR2 is YYEKEE in the germline V gene (reference sequence).

This clonotype has just a few counts. The rearrangement links TRBV6-2 or TRBV6-3 to TRBJ2-7; 9 positions agree with TRBD2. The end of the DNA fits TRBJ2-5 better, so the J call may be wrong. The germline CDR1 and CDR2 sequences are MNHEY and SVGEGT. The CDR3 is 15 residues long. CDR3 sequence (DNA): TGTGCCAGCAGAAATAGCGGGGGAGCCTCAGAGACCCAGTACTTC. Protein: CASRNSGGASETQYF.